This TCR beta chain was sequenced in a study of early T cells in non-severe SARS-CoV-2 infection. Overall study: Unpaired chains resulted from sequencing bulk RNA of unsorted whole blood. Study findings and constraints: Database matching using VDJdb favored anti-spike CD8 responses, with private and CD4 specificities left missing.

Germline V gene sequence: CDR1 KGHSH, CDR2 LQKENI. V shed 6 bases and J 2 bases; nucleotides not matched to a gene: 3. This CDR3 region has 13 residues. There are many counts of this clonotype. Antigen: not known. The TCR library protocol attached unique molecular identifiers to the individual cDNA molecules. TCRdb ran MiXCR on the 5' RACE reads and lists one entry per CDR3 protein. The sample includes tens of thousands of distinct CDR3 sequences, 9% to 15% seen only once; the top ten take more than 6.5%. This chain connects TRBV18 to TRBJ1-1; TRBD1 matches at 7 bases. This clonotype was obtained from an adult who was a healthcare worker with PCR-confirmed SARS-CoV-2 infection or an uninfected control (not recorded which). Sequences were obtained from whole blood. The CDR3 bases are TGTGCCAGCTCCGGACAGGCAAACACTGAAGCTTTCTTT. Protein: CASSGQANTEAFF. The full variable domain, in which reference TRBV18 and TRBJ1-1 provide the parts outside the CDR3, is NAGVMQNPRHLVRRRGQEARLRCSPMKGHSHVYWYRQLPEEGLKFMVYLQKENIIDESGMPKERFSAEFPKEGPSILRIQQVVRGDSAAYFCASSGQANTEAFFGQGTRLTVV.